This passage covers 30 T cell receptor beta chains from one sample sequenced in a study of cytomegalovirus exposure and HLA in healthy donors. Primers for the PCR totalled 60 Vbeta and 13 Jbeta. The repertoire was sequenced with immunoSEQ multiplex PCR; TCRdb's copy has only in-frame clones and lacks some. This table holds more than 95,000 clones, over 80% found once. The sequencing sample was made of PBMCs. The receptor source for this set is a man younger than 30 in good health and CMV-seronegative.

This chain links TRBV18 with TRBJ1-2; D might be TRBD1 (5 bases). CDR1 and CDR2 (germline): KGHSH, LQKENI. The germline V and J ends were trimmed by 3 bases and 8 bases, with 19 bases remaining between them. This CDR3 has 15 amino acids. The CDR3 DNA reads TGTGCCAGCTCACCGGACCTTGGGGACTCGGGCGGCTACACCTTC. It translates to CASSPDLGDSGGYTF.

The J gene is TRBJ2-7, the V gene TRBV29-1; weak D call: TRBD2 (6 bases). The V and J ends lost 6 bases and 3 bases respectively, with 18 bases between them. This CDR3 is built from 14 residues. Germline V gene data show CDR1 as SQVTM and CDR2 as ANQGSEA. CDR3: CSVMTSNLLYEQYF. The CDR3 DNA is TGCAGCGTGATGACTAGTAATCTGCTCTACGAGCAGTACTTC.

The chain is built from TRBV2 and TRBJ1-4, with 8 bases aligning to TRBD1. V shed 10 bases and J 8 bases; nucleotides not matched to a gene: 15. The germline V gene encodes CDR1 SNHLY and CDR2 FYNNEI. The CDR3 runs to 15 residues. CDR3 sequence: CATGPQGAREEKLFF. The CDR3 coding sequence is TGTGCCACCGGACCTCAGGGGGCGAGAGAAGAAAAACTGTTTTTT.

The V gene is TRBV6-5, the J gene TRBJ1-2, with 7 nucleotides matching TRBD1. V dropped 6 bases and J dropped 3; count of bases not matched to a gene: 10. Germline assignment: CDR1 MNHEY and CDR2 SVGAGI. CDR3 length: 15 residues. The CDR3 DNA reads TGTGCCAGCAGCCTTCAGTGGGACAGCTACTATGGCTACACCTTC. Its protein is CASSLQWDSYYGYTF.

This sequence joins TRBV5-1 and TRBJ2-1; D is perhaps TRBD2 (5 bases). V gave up 2 bases and J gave up 3 bases, with 12 bases separating them. From germline, CDR1 is SGHRS and CDR2 YFSETQ. The CDR3 sequence is 15 residues long. The DNA for the CDR3 is TGCGCCAGCAGCTTCGGAGGTTCCTACTACAATGAGCAGTTCTTC. Its protein product is CASSFGGSYYNEQFF.

The chain joins TRBV13 to TRBJ2-5; D is undetermined. From germline, CDR1 is PRHDT and CDR2 FYEKMQ (reference sequence). V was clipped by 5 bases and J by 5 bases, with 15 bases between them. This CDR3 has 14 residues. CDR3 loop: CASSALSLRETQYF. CDR3 sequence (DNA): TGTGCCAGCAGCGCCCTCTCCCTCCGGGAGACCCAGTACTTC.

CDR3 residues: CASSYRGSGANVLTF. In nucleotides, the CDR3 is TGTGCCAGCAGCTACCGGGGGTCTGGGGCCAACGTCCTGACTTTC. The chain combines TRBV6-6 with TRBJ2-6, with D possibly TRBD2 on 6 matching bases. Germline V lookup: CDR1 MNHNY, CDR2 SVGAGI (reference sequence). Trimming left V 6 bases short and J 1 base short, with 10 bases between. The CDR3 consists of 15 residues.

The chain recombines TRBV4-3 with TRBJ2-4, with 7 nucleotides matching TRBD2. CDR1 LGHNA and CDR2 YSLEER come from the germline V gene. The ends lost 2 bases at V and 7 bases at J; junction bases unmatched: 11. This CDR3 is 16 amino acids long. CDR3 loop: CASSQTWTSLVNIQYF. CDR3 nucleotides: TGCGCCAGCAGCCAAACCTGGACTAGTCTCGTGAACATTCAGTACTTC.

The chain links TRBV6-5 to TRBJ1-2; 7 bases agree with TRBD1. Germline V gene data show CDR1 as MNHEY and CDR2 as SVGAGI. The CDR3 runs 12 residues. Trimming cost V 2 bases and J 8 bases; bases outside gene matches: 2. The CDR3 bases are TGTGCCAGCAGTTACGACAGGGTCGGCTACACCTTC. Protein product: CASSYDRVGYTF.

The gene calls are TRBV7-3 and TRBJ2-5; D unresolved. Germline V gives CDR1 SGHTA, CDR2 FQGTGA. The V gene lost 5 bases and the J gene lost 0 bases, with 7 bases spanning the gap. This CDR3 contains 13 residues. CDR3 sequence reads: CASSTQYQETQYF. The CDR3 region has the DNA TGTGCCAGCAGCACACAGTACCAAGAGACCCAGTACTTC.

This rearrangement joins TRBV2 to TRBJ1-1, with 7 bases identical to TRBD1. Germline assignment: CDR1 SNHLY and CDR2 FYNNEI. V was clipped by 10 bases and J by 2 bases; unmatched bases: 4. This CDR3 is 12 amino acids long. CDR3 nucleotides: TGTGCCATTACAGGGGATAACACTGAAGCTTTCTTT. The encoded protein is CAITGDNTEAFF. Full variable domain (remainder filled in from reference TRBV2 and TRBJ1-1): EPEVTQTPSHQVTQMGQEVILRCVPISNHLYFYWYRQILGQKVEFLVSFYNNEISEKSEIFDDQFSVERPDGSNFTLKIRSTKLEDSAMYFCAITGDNTEAFFGQGTRLTVV.

This clone has just a few counts. As DNA, the CDR3 is TGTGCCAGCTCACCAGAGCCCCAGGGGCGGTACACTGAAGCTTTCTTT. This translates into CASSPEPQGRYTEAFF. The chain has TRBV18 and TRBJ1-1, with a possible D match to TRBD1 (6 bases). Germline V lookup: CDR1 KGHSH, CDR2 LQKENI. The V and J ends lost 2 bases and 3 bases respectively, with 16 bases between them. The CDR3 is 16 residues long.

The V and J genes are TRBV7-9 and TRBJ2-1; 15 positions agree with TRBD2. The V segment lost 5 bases and the J segment 10 bases; nucleotides outside the gene matches: 6. This CDR3 spans 15 amino acids. The germline V gene encodes CDR1 SEHNR and CDR2 FQNEAQ (reference sequence). The CDR3 DNA is TGTGCCAGCAGCATGGGACTAGCGGGAGGAGGAGAGCAGTTCTTC. Translating it yields CASSMGLAGGGEQFF.

The CDR3 DNA sequence: TGTGCCAGCAGCCGCGGACAGGGAGGGTATGGCTACACCTTC. Its translation: CASSRGQGGYGYTF. The chain recombines TRBV6-1 with TRBJ1-2; TRBD1 matches 8 bases. V was pared by 6 bases and J by 5 bases, with 8 bases of the junction left unmatched. Germline lookup yields CDR1 MNHNS and CDR2 SASEGT. CDR3 length: 14 residues.

The chain joins TRBV25-1 to TRBJ1-2; D gene unclear. The germline gives CDR1 MGHDK, CDR2 SYGVNS. CDR3 size: 13 residues. The germline V and J ends were trimmed by 2 bases and 2 bases, with 6 bases remaining between them. The CDR3 protein is CASSEEGNYGYTF. CDR3 DNA sequence: TGTGCCAGCAGTGAAGAGGGAAACTATGGCTACACCTTC.

V is TRBV28 and J is TRBJ2-7, with 8 bases lining up with TRBD1. Trimming took 6 bases from V and 3 from J; bases not matched to a gene: 7. The CDR3 has 14 amino acids. Germline-derived CDR1 and CDR2 are MDHEN and SYDVKM. The CDR3 bases are TGTGCCAGCAGATCCACAGGGGGTAGCTACGAGCAGTACTTC. Residues: CASRSTGGSYEQYF.

This rearrangement joins TRBV28 to TRBJ2-7; the D is unclear. V was cut by 4 bases and J by 2 bases, with 6 bases left in between. This CDR3 region has 12 residues. From germline, CDR1 is MDHEN and CDR2 SYDVKM. For the CDR3, the DNA is TGTGCCAGCAGTTCTGCGCCCTACGAGCAGTACTTC. Translating gives CASSSAPYEQYF.

The rearrangement joins TRBV5-4 to TRBJ2-3; tentatively, D is TRBD1 (6 bases). The germline CDR1 and CDR2 sequences are SGHNT and YYREEE (reference sequence). V dropped 2 bases and J dropped 4 bases, with 11 bases sitting between them. The CDR3 covers 14 residues. This CDR3 is CASSLRGSADTQYF. For the CDR3, the DNA is TGTGCCAGCAGCTTAAGGGGGTCCGCAGATACGCAGTATTTT.

This rearrangement joins TRBV6-5 to TRBJ1-2; 8 bases match TRBD1. Germline lookup yields CDR1 MNHEY and CDR2 SVGAGI. The trim removed 6 bases at V and 7 bases at J, leaving 7 bases unmatched. The CDR3 extends over 13 amino acids. Here the CDR3 DNA reads TGTGCCAGCAGCCTCGGACAGGGTGGTGGCTACACCTTC. Encoded protein: CASSLGQGGGYTF.

The chain combines TRBV7-2 with TRBJ2-2; 8 nucleotides line up with TRBD1. This CDR3 region has 15 residues. Germline-derived CDR1 and CDR2 are SGHTA and FQGNSA. Trimming took 5 bases from V and 3 from J; bases not matched to a gene: 5. The CDR3 coding sequence is TGTGCCAGCAGCGCAGGGGGCTGGGACACCGGGGAGCTGTTTTTT. It specifies CASSAGGWDTGELFF.

The genes are TRBV11-1 and TRBJ2-1, with 13 bases aligning to TRBD2. Germline trimming cut 5 bases from V and 5 bases from J; bases unmatched to any gene: 3. The CDR3 is made up of 15 amino acids. The germline V gene has CDR1 SGHAT and CDR2 FQDESV (reference sequence). CDR3 nucleotides: TGTGCCAGCAGCCCTACTAGCGGGAGGGACAATGAGCAGTTCTTC. This gives the protein CASSPTSGRDNEQFF.

The genes are TRBV7-8 and TRBJ1-3; 9 bases map to TRBD1. In germline, CDR1 is SGHVS, CDR2 FQNEAQ. The CDR3 is 16 residues long. V was clipped by 8 bases and J by 0 bases; unmatched bases: 8. CDR3 residues: CASRDRALSSGNTIYF. The CDR3 nucleotides read TGTGCCAGCCGGGACAGGGCGCTTTCCTCTGGAAACACCATATATTTT.

This clone was seen only once. This sequence joins TRBV9 and TRBJ2-5; TRBD2 matches at 11 bases. The CDR3 covers 16 residues. Germline V gives CDR1 SGDLS, CDR2 YYNGEE. The V and J ends lost 1 base and 4 bases, in that order; junction bases with no gene match: 6. CDR3 sequence reads: CASSVRSGRAGETQYF. The CDR3 bases are TGTGCCAGCAGCGTACGTAGCGGGAGGGCTGGAGAGACCCAGTACTTC.

The chain carries TRBV14 and TRBJ1-6; D ambiguous. Trimming removed 5 bases from V and 7 bases from J, with 12 bases in between. The CDR3 runs 14 residues. Germline V lookup: CDR1 SGHDN, CDR2 FVKESK. CDR3 in amino acids: CASSSAARNSPLHF. CDR3 nucleotides: TGTGCCAGCAGCTCCGCGGCGAGGAATTCACCCCTCCACTTT.

V is TRBV6-5 and J is TRBJ1-6, with no clear D. Trimming left V 5 bases short and J 3 bases short, with 5 bases between. Germline V gene data show CDR1 as MNHEY and CDR2 as SVGAGI. The length of the CDR3 is 13 residues. The CDR3 protein is CASSPDYNSPLHF. The CDR3 DNA reads as TGTGCCAGCAGTCCAGACTATAATTCACCCCTCCACTTT.

The chain links TRBV18 to TRBJ1-2; 7 bases are shared with TRBD1. Per the germline V gene, CDR1 is KGHSH and CDR2 is LQKENI. The CDR3 sequence is 15 residues long. V shed 2 bases and J 3 bases; nucleotides not matched to a gene: 6. The CDR3 sequence is CASSPKTGSDYGYTF. CDR3 bases: TGTGCCAGCTCACCAAAGACAGGGTCAGACTATGGCTACACCTTC. The whole variable domain, remainder taken from reference TRBV18 and TRBJ1-2, is NAGVMQNPRHLVRRRGQEARLRCSPMKGHSHVYWYRQLPEEGLKFMVYLQKENIIDESGMPKERFSAEFPKEGPSILRIQQVVRGDSAAYFCASSPKTGSDYGYTFGSGTRLTVV.

As to this clone: The junction departs from germline at one end; a sequencing error may be responsible. This chain uses TRBV10-3 with TRBJ1-1; a possible D gene is TRBD1 (6 bases). CDR1 and CDR2 (germline): ENHRY, SYGVKD. The CDR3 consists of 14 residues. For the CDR3, the DNA is TGTGCCAGCAGTGAACAGGGTTGGAACACTGAAGCTTTCTTT. The encoded protein is CASSEQGWNTEAFF.

The chain couples TRBV7-2 to TRBJ2-3, with 8 bases matching TRBD1. V trimming: 4 bases; J trimming: 10 bases; junction bases outside the gene matches: 4. The germline CDR1 and CDR2 sequences are SGHTA and FQGNSA. This CDR3 contains 12 residues. The CDR3 is CASSYPGQAQYF. The CDR3 nucleotides read TGTGCCAGCAGCTACCCGGGACAGGCGCAGTATTTT.

The J gene is TRBJ2-1, the V gene TRBV7-9, with 7 bases fitting TRBD1. V lost 6 bases to trimming and J lost 2 bases; unmatched junction nucleotides: 4. CDR3 length: 14 residues. Germline-derived CDR1 and CDR2 are SEHNR and FQNEAQ (reference sequence). This chain's CDR3 is CASSWGQTYNEQFF. The CDR3 DNA reads TGTGCCAGCAGTTGGGGACAGACCTACAATGAGCAGTTCTTC. Drawing the rest from reference TRBV7-9 and TRBJ2-1, the complete variable domain is DTGVSQNPRHKITKRGQNVTFRCDPISEHNRLYWYRQTLGQGPEFLTYFQNEAQLEKSRLLSDRFSAERPKGSFSTLEIQRTEQGDSAMYLCASSWGQTYNEQFFGPGTRLTVL.

The table lists this clone with a count of one. The genes are TRBV19 and TRBJ2-6; TRBD2 aligns across 13 bases. The CDR3 consists of 18 residues. V shed 6 bases, J shed 0 bases, and the junction held 5 bases outside the gene matches. CDR1 is LNHDA, CDR2 SQIVND, per germline (reference sequence). CDR3 in amino acids: CASRGTSGTASGANVLTF. DNA for the CDR3: TGTGCCAGTAGGGGGACTAGCGGGACCGCCTCTGGGGCCAACGTCCTGACTTTC.